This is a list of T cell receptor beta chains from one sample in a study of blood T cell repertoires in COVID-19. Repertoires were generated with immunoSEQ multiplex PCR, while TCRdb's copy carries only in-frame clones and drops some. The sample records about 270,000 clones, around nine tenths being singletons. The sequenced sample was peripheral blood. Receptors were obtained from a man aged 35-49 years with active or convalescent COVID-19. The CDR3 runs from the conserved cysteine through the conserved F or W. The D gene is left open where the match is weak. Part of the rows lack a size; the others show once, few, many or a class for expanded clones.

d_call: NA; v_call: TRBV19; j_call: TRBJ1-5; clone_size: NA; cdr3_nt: TGTGCCAGTAGTATAGGTGGGCAGTTTACCCCCTATAGCAATCAGCCCCAGCATTTT; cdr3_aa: CASSIGGQFTPYSNQPQHF
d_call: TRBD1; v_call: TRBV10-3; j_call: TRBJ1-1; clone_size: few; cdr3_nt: TGTGCCAGCTTTCGGGACAGGGGTTCGCCTGAAGCTTTCTTT; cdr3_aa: CASFRDRGSPEAFF
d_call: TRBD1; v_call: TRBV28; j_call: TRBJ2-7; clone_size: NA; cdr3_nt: TGTGCCAGCAGACAAACAGGGGCGACCTTCTACGAGCAGTACTTC; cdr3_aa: CASRQTGATFYEQYF
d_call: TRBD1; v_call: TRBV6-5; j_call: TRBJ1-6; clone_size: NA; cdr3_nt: TGTGCCAGCAGTTACTCGACAGGGTCCGATTCACCCCTCCACTTT; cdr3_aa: CASSYSTGSDSPLHF
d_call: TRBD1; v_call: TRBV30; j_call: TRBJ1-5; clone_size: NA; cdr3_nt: TGTGCCTGGCAACAGGGGAATAGCAATCAGCCCCAGCATTTT; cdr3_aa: CAWQQGNSNQPQHF
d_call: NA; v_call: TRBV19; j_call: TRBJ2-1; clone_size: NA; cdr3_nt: TGTGCCAGTAGTATTTTTGCACCCTCGGATGAGCAGTTCTTC; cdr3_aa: CASSIFAPSDEQFF
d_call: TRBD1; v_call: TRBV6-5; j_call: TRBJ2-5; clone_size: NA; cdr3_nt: TGTGCCACCCTAGGGGCAGACAGGGAGTACGAGACCCAGTACTTC; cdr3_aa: CATLGADREYETQYF
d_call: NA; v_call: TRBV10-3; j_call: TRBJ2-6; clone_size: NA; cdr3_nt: TGTGCCATCAACAGGGATAATAACTCTGGGGCCAACGTCCTGACTTTC; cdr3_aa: CAINRDNNSGANVLTF
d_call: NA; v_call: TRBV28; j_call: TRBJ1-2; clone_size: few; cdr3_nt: TGTGCCAGCTGCGATCCGAATACCGGGACAAGCTATGGCTACACCTTC; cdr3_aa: CASCDPNTGTSYGYTF
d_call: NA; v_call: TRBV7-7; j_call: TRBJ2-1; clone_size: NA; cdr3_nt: TGTGCCAGCAGCATTATCCCTCGGGGTGAGCAGTTCTTC; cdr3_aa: CASSIIPRGEQFF
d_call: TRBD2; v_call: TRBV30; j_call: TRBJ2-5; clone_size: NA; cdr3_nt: TGTGCCTGGAGAGGGACTAGCGGGATGCATGCGGAGACCCAGTACTTC; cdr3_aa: CAWRGTSGMHAETQYF
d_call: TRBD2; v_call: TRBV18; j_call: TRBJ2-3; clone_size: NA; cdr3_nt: TGTGCCAGCTCACCAAGGACTCCGGGGGGGAGCACAGATACGCAGTATTTT; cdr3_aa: CASSPRTPGGSTDTQYF
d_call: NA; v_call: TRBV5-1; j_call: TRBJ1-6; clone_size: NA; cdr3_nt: TGCGCCAGCAGCTTGAGCAGACAGAGCTCCTATAATTCACCCCTCCACTTT; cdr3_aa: CASSLSRQSSYNSPLHF
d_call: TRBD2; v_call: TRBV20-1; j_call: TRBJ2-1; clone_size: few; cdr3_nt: TGCAGTGCTAGTGTGGCTAGCGGGAGTAGGAATGAGCAGTTCTTC; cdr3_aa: CSASVASGSRNEQFF
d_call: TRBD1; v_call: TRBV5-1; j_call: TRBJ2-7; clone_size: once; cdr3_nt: TGCGCCAGCAGCTTCGGACAGGGGAGTCACTACGAGCAGTACTTC; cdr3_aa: CASSFGQGSHYEQYF
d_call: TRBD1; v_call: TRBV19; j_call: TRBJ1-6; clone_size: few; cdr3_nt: TGTGCCAGTAGTCGGACGGGACAGGGGAATTCACCCCTCCACTTT; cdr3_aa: CASSRTGQGNSPLHF
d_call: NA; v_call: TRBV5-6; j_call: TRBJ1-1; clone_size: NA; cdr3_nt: TGTGCCAGCAGCTTGGGTAGGACAGCGAACACTGAAGCTTTCTTT; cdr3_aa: CASSLGRTANTEAFF